These 18 T cell receptor beta chains came from one sample sequenced in a study of T-cell reconstitution after alpha-beta-depleted transplantation in children. It was with unique molecular identifiers that the TCRbeta library was prepared. TCRdb re-called the PCR reads with MiXCR, one entry per CDR3 protein. The table lists 250,000 to 350,000 distinct CDR3 sequences, 9.5% to 10% of them singletons. Sequences were derived from PBMCs from the stem cell graft donor, sampled from the stem cell graft. Every receptor here comes from a human donor who donated a stem cell graft to a child with SCID.

The V call is TRBV5-1, the J call TRBJ1-1, with 8 positions matching TRBD1. The ends lost 0 bases at V and 5 bases at J; junction bases unmatched: 9. The CDR3 sequence is 16 residues long. Germline V gives CDR1 SGHRS, CDR2 YFSETQ. Here the CDR3 reads CASSLETGGWGTEAFF. The CDR3 DNA reads as TGCGCCAGCAGCTTGGAAACAGGGGGTTGGGGGACTGAAGCTTTCTTT.

In this sample, this clonotype turned up many times. The J gene is TRBJ2-1, the V gene TRBV5-1, with D possibly matching TRBD1 (5 bases). Germline V gene lookup returns CDR1 SGHRS and CDR2 YFSETQ. CDR3 length: 13 residues. Trimming removed 4 bases at V and 4 bases at J, with 9 bases between. For the CDR3, the DNA is TGCGCCAGCAGCCCCACAGGATACAATGAGCAGTTCTTC. Protein: CASSPTGYNEQFF. Full variable domain (outside the CDR3, taken from reference TRBV5-1 and TRBJ2-1): KAGVTQTPRYLIKTRGQQVTLSCSPISGHRSVSWYQQTPGQGLQFLFEYFSETQRNKGNFPGRFSGRQFSNSRSEMNVSTLELGDSALYLCASSPTGYNEQFFGPGTRLTVL.

This sequence joins TRBV5-6 and TRBJ1-6; 7 bases match TRBD1. The CDR3 extends over 15 amino acids. V gave up 4 bases and J gave up 7 bases; unmatched junction bases: 8. CDR1 SGHDT and CDR2 YYEEEE come from the germline V gene. The CDR3 region has the DNA TGTGCCAGCAGCATCCCAGGGGGGGTCAATTCACCCCTCCACTTT. Translation: CASSIPGGVNSPLHF.

Only a few counts were recorded for this clonotype. The chain couples TRBV6-5 to TRBJ2-2; the D is unclear. This CDR3 contains 16 residues. Trimming took off 0 bases at V and 2 bases at J, with 10 bases between the two ends. Germline V gene lookup returns CDR1 MNHEY and CDR2 SVGAGI. The CDR3 region is CASSYSMAANTGELFF. CDR3 nucleotide sequence: TGTGCCAGCAGTTACTCGATGGCTGCCAACACCGGGGAGCTGTTTTTT.

Only a few counts were recorded for this clonotype. The chain couples TRBV12-3 or TRBV12-4 to TRBJ2-2; D tentatively fits TRBD1 or TRBD2 (5 bases each). V dropped 3 bases and J dropped 6 bases, with 14 bases sitting between them. The CDR3 is 15 amino acids. CDR3 region: CASSLVAGTPGELFF. CDR3 bases: TGTGCCAGCAGTTTGGTGGCAGGGACCCCCGGGGAGCTGTTTTTT.

V is TRBV5-1 and J is TRBJ2-5; D might be TRBD2 (6 bases). The CDR3 covers 14 residues. Germline CDR1 SGHRS, CDR2 YFSETQ. Trimming removed 4 bases at V and 4 bases at J, with 14 bases between. In nucleotides, the CDR3 is TGCGCCAGCAGCCTCGGGGGTTTTCTAGAGACCCAGTACTTC. Translating gives CASSLGGFLETQYF.

The rearrangement uses TRBV7-6 and TRBJ2-3, with 7 bases that match TRBD1. CDR3 length: 15 residues. The J segment lost 2 bases and the V segment lost 4 bases, leaving 6 bases of the junction unmatched. Germline lookup yields CDR1 SGHVS and CDR2 FNYEAQ. CDR3: CASSSPTGITDTQYF. DNA for the CDR3: TGTGCCAGCAGCTCCCCGACAGGGATCACAGATACGCAGTATTTT.

This clonotype was found many times. Here the CDR3 DNA reads TGTGCCAGCAGTAGGACTAGCGGGGTCATCGGGGAGCTGTTTTTT. Amino acids: CASSRTSGVIGELFF. The chain employs TRBV2 and TRBJ2-2; 12 nucleotides match TRBD2. Trimming took 5 bases from V and 7 from J; bases not matched to a gene: 5. There are 15 residues in the CDR3. Germline V gene lookup returns CDR1 SNHLY and CDR2 FYNNEI. The full variable domain, completed using reference TRBV2 and TRBJ2-2, is EPEVTQTPSHQVTQMGQEVILRCVPISNHLYFYWYRQILGQKVEFLVSFYNNEISEKSEIFDDQFSVERPDGSNFTLKIRSTKLEDSAMYFCASSRTSGVIGELFFGEGSRLTVL.

The table lists this clonotype with a few counts. The rearrangement links TRBV12-3 or TRBV12-4 to TRBJ2-1; no firm D call. The CDR3 has 16 amino acids. The ends were cut back, 2 bases at V and 9 bases at J, with 20 bases in the middle. This CDR3 reads CASSLKPTAKPSEQFF. The CDR3, as DNA: TGTGCCAGCAGTTTAAAACCGACGGCCAAGCCTAGTGAGCAGTTCTTC.

V and J are TRBV11-2 and TRBJ2-1; no definite D call. The germline gives CDR1 SGHAT, CDR2 FQNNGV. This CDR3 contains 12 residues. With 2 bases removed from V and 8 bases from J, the gap between germline ends came to 7 bases. DNA of the CDR3: TGTGCCAGCAGCTTATTCGGTCATGAGCAGTTCTTC. Translating it yields CASSLFGHEQFF.

The chain couples TRBV27 to TRBJ2-4, with 9 bases identical to TRBD1. CDR3 size: 14 residues. Losses at the gene ends were 5 bases for V and 9 bases for J; bases not matched to a gene: 8. The germline V gene has CDR1 MNHEY and CDR2 SMNVEV (reference sequence). DNA of the CDR3: TGTGCCAGCAGTCCGGGACAGGGTGTTGCCATTCAGTACTTC. This encodes CASSPGQGVAIQYF.

This sequence joins TRBV7-9 and TRBJ2-1, with a tentative D call TRBD2 (5 bases). The CDR3 sequence is 16 residues long. The germline V gene encodes CDR1 SEHNR and CDR2 FQNEAQ (reference sequence). V was cut by 5 bases and J by 7 bases, with 21 bases left in between. The CDR3 sequence: CASSRRGGKARNEQFF. The CDR3 DNA is TGTGCCAGCAGCCGTCGTGGAGGCAAAGCAAGGAATGAGCAGTTCTTC.

The chain employs TRBV20-1 and TRBJ1-2; D is unresolved. V was trimmed by 5 bases and J by 1 base, leaving 14 bases between them. Germline V gene sequence: CDR1 DFQATT, CDR2 SNEGSKA (reference sequence). The CDR3 has 14 residues. The CDR3 protein is CSAESQELNYGYTF. Here the CDR3 DNA reads TGCAGTGCTGAATCCCAAGAACTTAACTATGGCTACACCTTC.

This clonotype was picked up a small number of times. This rearrangement joins TRBV5-1 to TRBJ1-1; D remains unclear. Germline-derived CDR1 and CDR2 are SGHRS and YFSETQ. The CDR3 is 15 residues long. The ends were cut back, 0 bases at V and 5 bases at J, with 14 bases in the middle. CDR3 in amino acids: CASSLGSLGRTEAFF. The CDR3 region has the DNA TGCGCCAGCAGCTTGGGGTCATTGGGGAGAACTGAAGCTTTCTTT.

The chain links TRBV9 to TRBJ2-3; D is unclear. V was clipped by 4 bases and J by 5 bases, with 14 bases between them. Germline V gives CDR1 SGDLS, CDR2 YYNGEE. The CDR3 is 14 amino acids. The CDR3 spells CASSRSPIQDTQYF. The DNA for the CDR3 is TGTGCCAGCAGCCGTTCTCCTATCCAAGATACGCAGTATTTT.

This sequence joins TRBV7-9 and TRBJ2-2; the D gene could be TRBD1 or TRBD2 (5 bases each). CDR1 and CDR2 (germline): SEHNR, FQNEAQ (reference sequence). Deletions cut 1 base from V and 4 bases from J, with 10 bases between. The CDR3 is 15 residues long. The CDR3 spells CASSLVRGATGELFF. The CDR3 DNA reads TGTGCCAGCAGCTTAGTTCGAGGGGCCACCGGGGAGCTGTTTTTT. The whole variable domain, remainder taken from reference TRBV7-9 and TRBJ2-2, is DTGVSQNPRHKITKRGQNVTFRCDPISEHNRLYWYRQTLGQGPEFLTYFQNEAQLEKSRLLSDRFSAERPKGSFSTLEIQRTEQGDSAMYLCASSLVRGATGELFFGEGSRLTVL.

The CDR3 DNA reads TGTGCCAGCAGCTACGGTGGGGTTGTGAACACTGAAGCTTTCTTT. Translating gives CASSYGGVVNTEAFF. The genes are TRBV7-9 and TRBJ1-1; D is undetermined. This CDR3 region has 15 residues. Trimming took 4 bases from V and 0 from J, leaving 12 bases between them. The V gene's germline CDR1 is SEHNR and CDR2 FQNEAQ (reference sequence).

Only a few counts were recorded for this clonotype. V gene TRBV9 combines with J gene TRBJ2-7, with 7 bases lining up with TRBD2. V gave up 3 bases and J gave up 2 bases; unmatched junction bases: 8. The CDR3 consists of 15 residues. CDR1 SGDLS and CDR2 YYNGEE come from the germline V gene. The DNA for the CDR3 is TGTGCCAGCAGCGCCCAACTAGCGCCGACCTACGAGCAGTACTTC. This encodes CASSAQLAPTYEQYF.